One sample yielded the 4 T cell receptor beta chains listed below, sequenced in a study of blood T cell repertoires in COVID-19. Sequenced by immunoSEQ multiplex PCR; TCRdb stores in-frame clones only, minus some. The sample contains approximately 170,000 clones, about 87% of which appear only once. Input material: peripheral blood. The receptors were gathered from a man between 18 and 29 years old with active or convalescent COVID-19.

This clone was recorded once. The rearrangement joins TRBV7-9 to TRBJ1-2; D perhaps matches TRBD1 (5 bases). Trimming left V 1 base short and J 8 bases short, with 8 bases between. Germline loops: CDR1 SEHNR, CDR2 FQNEAQ (reference sequence). There are 12 residues in the CDR3. CDR3 amino acids: CASSLEGVGYTF. The CDR3 DNA follows: TGTGCCAGCAGCTTAGAAGGGGTGGGCTACACCTTC.

V is TRBV7-2 and J is TRBJ1-2; a weak D match, TRBD1 (5 bases). Germline V lookup: CDR1 SGHTA, CDR2 FQGNSA. The V end lost 3 bases, the J end lost 4 bases, and 15 bases lay between the germline ends. The CDR3 runs to 15 residues. DNA of the CDR3: TGTGCCAGCAGCTTCAGGACAATCCAGTTCTATGGCTACACCTTC. This codes for CASSFRTIQFYGYTF.

The chain recombines TRBV7-2 with TRBJ2-1, with no clear D. CDR1 and CDR2 from the germline V gene are SGHTA and FQGNSA. V shed 1 base and J shed 9 bases, with 13 bases lying between them. The CDR3 is 14 amino acids. CDR3 residues: CASSLELLVSEQFF. The CDR3 DNA is TGTGCCAGCAGCTTAGAATTGCTAGTTAGTGAGCAGTTCTTC.

The rearrangement links TRBV9 to TRBJ1-6; D is undetermined. Germline values: CDR1 SGDLS, CDR2 YYNGEE. Trimming left V 0 bases short and J 4 bases short, with 5 bases between. The CDR3 totals 14 residues. The CDR3 region is CASSVERYNSPLHF. The CDR3 nucleotides are TGTGCCAGCAGCGTAGAGAGATATAATTCACCCCTCCACTTT.